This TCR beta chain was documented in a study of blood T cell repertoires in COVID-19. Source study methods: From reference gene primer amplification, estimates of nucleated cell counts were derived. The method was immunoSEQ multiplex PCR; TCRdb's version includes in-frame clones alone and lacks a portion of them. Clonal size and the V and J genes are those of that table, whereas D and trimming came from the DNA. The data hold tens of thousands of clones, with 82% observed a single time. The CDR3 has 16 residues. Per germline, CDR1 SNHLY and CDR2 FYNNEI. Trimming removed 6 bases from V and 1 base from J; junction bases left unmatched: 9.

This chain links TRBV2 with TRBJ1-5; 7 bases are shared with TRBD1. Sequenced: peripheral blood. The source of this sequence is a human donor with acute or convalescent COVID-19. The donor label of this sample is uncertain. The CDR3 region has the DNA TGTGCCAGCAGCGTCCTAGGGGGACAGAGCAATCAGCCCCAGCATTTT. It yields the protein CASSVLGGQSNQPQHF.